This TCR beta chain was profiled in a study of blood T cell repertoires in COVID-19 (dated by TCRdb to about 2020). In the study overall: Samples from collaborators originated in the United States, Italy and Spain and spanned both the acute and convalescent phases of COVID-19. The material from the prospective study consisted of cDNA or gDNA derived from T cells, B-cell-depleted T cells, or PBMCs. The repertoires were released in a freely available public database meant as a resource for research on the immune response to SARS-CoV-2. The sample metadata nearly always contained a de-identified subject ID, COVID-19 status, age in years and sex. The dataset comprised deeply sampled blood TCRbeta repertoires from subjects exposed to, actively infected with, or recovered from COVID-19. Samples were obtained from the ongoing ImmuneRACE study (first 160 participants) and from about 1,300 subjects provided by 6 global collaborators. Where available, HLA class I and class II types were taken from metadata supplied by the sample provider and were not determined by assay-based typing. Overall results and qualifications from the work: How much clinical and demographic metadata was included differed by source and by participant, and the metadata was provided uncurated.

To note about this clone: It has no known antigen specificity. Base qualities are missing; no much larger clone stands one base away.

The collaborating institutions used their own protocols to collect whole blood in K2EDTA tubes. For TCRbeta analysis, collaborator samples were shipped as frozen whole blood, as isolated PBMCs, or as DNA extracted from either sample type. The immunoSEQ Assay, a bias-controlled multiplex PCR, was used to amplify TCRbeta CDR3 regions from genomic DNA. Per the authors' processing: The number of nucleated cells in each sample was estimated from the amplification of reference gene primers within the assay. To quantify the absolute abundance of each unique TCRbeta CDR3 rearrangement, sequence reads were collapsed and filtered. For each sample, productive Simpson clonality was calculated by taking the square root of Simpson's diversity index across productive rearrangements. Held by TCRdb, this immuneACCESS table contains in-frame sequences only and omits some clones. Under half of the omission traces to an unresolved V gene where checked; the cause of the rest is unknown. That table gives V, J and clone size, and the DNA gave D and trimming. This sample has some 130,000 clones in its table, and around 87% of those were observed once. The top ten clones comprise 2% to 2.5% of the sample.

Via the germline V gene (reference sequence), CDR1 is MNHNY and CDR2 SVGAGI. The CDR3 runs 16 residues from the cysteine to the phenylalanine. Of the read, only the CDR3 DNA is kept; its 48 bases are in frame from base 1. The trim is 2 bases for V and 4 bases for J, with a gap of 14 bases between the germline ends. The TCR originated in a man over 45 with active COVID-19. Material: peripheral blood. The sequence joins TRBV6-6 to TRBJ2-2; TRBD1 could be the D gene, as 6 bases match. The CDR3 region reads CASSYTRTGFTGELFF. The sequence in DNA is TGTGCCAGCAGTTACACGAGAACAGGGTTCACCGGGGAGCTGTTTTTT.